These 19 T cell receptor beta chains share one sample of origin, sequenced in a study of blood T cell repertoires in COVID-19. Method: immunoSEQ multiplex PCR; TCRdb's copy keeps in-frame clones and lacks some. The sample has some 230,000 clones, 80% to 85% seen once. The sequencing input was peripheral blood. These receptors were taken from a woman aged 30 to 39 who had recovered from COVID-19.

J is TRBJ1-2 and V is TRBV18; 7 nucleotides agree with TRBD1. Germline CDR1 is KGHSH and CDR2 is LQKENI. The CDR3 is made up of 14 amino acids. Trimming removed 4 bases from V and 3 bases from J; junction bases left unmatched: 5. The CDR3 region is CASSRQGVDYGYTF. The DNA of the CDR3 is TGTGCCAGCTCACGACAGGGAGTGGACTATGGCTACACCTTC.

The chain has TRBV7-9 and TRBJ1-6; a possible D gene is TRBD1 (5 bases). V gave up 7 bases and J gave up 9 bases, with 19 bases separating them. The CDR3 loop spans 15 amino acids. CDR1 and CDR2 from the germline V gene are SEHNR and FQNEAQ (reference sequence). The CDR3: CASTPPTGRLSPLHF. As DNA, the CDR3 is TGTGCCAGCACCCCTCCCACAGGACGACTTTCACCCCTCCACTTT.

The gene calls are TRBV5-1 and TRBJ2-1; the D gene is possibly TRBD2 (6 bases). Trimming removed 1 base at V and 2 bases at J, with 10 bases between. The CDR3 totals 15 residues. Per germline, CDR1 SGHRS and CDR2 YFSETQ. The DNA for the CDR3 is TGCGCCAGCAGCTTGACTAGCAGGACCTACAATGAGCAGTTCTTC. This codes for CASSLTSRTYNEQFF.

The rearrangement uses TRBV7-9 and TRBJ2-5, with 7 bases lining up with TRBD2. The V segment lost 3 bases and the J segment 3 bases; nucleotides outside the gene matches: 19. The CDR3 has 19 amino acids. Germline V CDR1 and CDR2: SEHNR, FQNEAQ (reference sequence). CDR3 region: CASSFPATSSRGPEETQYF. The CDR3 nucleotides read TGTGCCAGCAGCTTTCCCGCGACTAGCTCCCGTGGGCCGGAAGAGACCCAGTACTTC.

The gene calls are TRBV10-2 and TRBJ1-3; no definite D call. Germline V gives CDR1 WSHSY, CDR2 SAAADI. This CDR3 is built from 16 residues. The V end was cut by 2 bases, the J end by 4 bases, with 15 bases between. CDR3 DNA: TGCGCCAGCAGTGAGGTGAATTTGCTAACGGGAAACACCATATATTTT. It is translated as CASSEVNLLTGNTIYF.

The chain carries TRBV6-4 and TRBJ1-4, with 9 positions matching TRBD1. The V gene's germline CDR1 is MRHNA and CDR2 SNTAGT. Trimming cost V 6 bases and J 2 bases; bases outside gene matches: 4. CDR3 length: 15 residues. The CDR3 DNA reads as TGTGCCAGCAGGGCTACAGGGGGCACTAATGAAAAACTGTTTTTT. Residues: CASRATGGTNEKLFF.

The V call is TRBV3-1 (or the pseudogene TRBV3-2), the J call TRBJ1-6; TRBD1 agrees at 7 bases. Germline V gene data show CDR1 as LGHDT and CDR2 as YNNKEL (reference sequence). This CDR3 comprises 15 residues. Unmatched junction bases numbered 7, after V lost 1 base and J lost 10 bases. This CDR3 reads CASSQGAGGKSPLHF. For the CDR3, the DNA is TGTGCCAGCAGCCAAGGAGCAGGGGGGAAATCACCCCTCCACTTT.

This chain connects TRBV15 to TRBJ2-1; 9 nucleotides align to TRBD2. After removal of 3 bases from V and 0 bases from J, the junction contained 3 bases not matched to a gene. The CDR3 loop spans 16 amino acids. Germline CDR1 LNHNV, CDR2 YYDKDF (reference sequence). The CDR3 loop is CATSRRGGSSYNEQFF. CDR3 in DNA: TGTGCCACCAGCAGGCGGGGGGGAAGCTCCTACAATGAGCAGTTCTTC.

Comments on this clone: Other nucleotide sequences in the sample specify the same CDR3. This chain joins TRBV28 and TRBJ1-2, with TRBD1 matching 10 bases. V shed 3 bases, J shed 4 bases, and the junction held 2 bases outside the gene matches. CDR3 length: 14 residues. CDR1 is MDHEN and CDR2 is SYDVKM in the germline V gene. DNA for the CDR3: TGTGCCAGCAGTTTGGGGACAGGGGTCTATGGCTACACCTTC. It yields the protein CASSLGTGVYGYTF.

The V gene is TRBV5-6, the J gene TRBJ2-4; D possibly corresponds to TRBD1 (5 bases). The CDR3 is 14 residues long. Trimming stripped 1 base from V and 7 bases from J, with 12 bases between. CDR1 and CDR2 from the germline V gene are SGHDT and YYEEEE. The CDR3 nucleotides are TGTGCCAGCAGCTTGCAAGGGGCGCAGAACATTCAGTACTTC. Its translation: CASSLQGAQNIQYF.

This chain links TRBV5-1 with TRBJ1-5, with D unclear. CDR1 is SGHRS, CDR2 YFSETQ, per germline. Trimming stripped 5 bases from V and 0 bases from J, with 6 bases between. This CDR3 region has 13 residues. CDR3 residues: CASRADSNQPQHF. The CDR3 nucleotides read TGCGCCAGCAGGGCTGATAGCAATCAGCCCCAGCATTTT.

This chain connects TRBV21-1 to TRBJ1-3. TRBV21-1 is designated a pseudogene. The CDR3 runs to 15 residues. The CDR3 DNA is TGTGCCAGCAGCAAAGATCGCTACTCTGGAAACACCATATATTTT. Its protein product is CASSKDRYSGNTIYF.

The gene calls are TRBV7-9 and TRBJ2-7; 11 bases are shared with TRBD1. V lost 5 bases and J lost 6; bases outside the gene matches: 6. CDR3 length: 14 residues. Per the germline V gene, CDR1 is SEHNR and CDR2 is FQNEAQ (reference sequence). The CDR3: CASSKPGQGGEQYF. In DNA, the CDR3 is TGTGCCAGCAGCAAACCGGGACAGGGGGGCGAGCAGTACTTC. Full variable domain (remainder filled in from reference TRBV7-9 and TRBJ2-7): DTGVSQNPRHKITKRGQNVTFRCDPISEHNRLYWYRQTLGQGPEFLTYFQNEAQLEKSRLLSDRFSAERPKGSFSTLEIQRTEQGDSAMYLCASSKPGQGGEQYFGPGTRLTVT.

The J gene is TRBJ1-4, the V gene TRBV28; D gene unclear. The CDR3 spans 16 residues. V lost 6 bases and J lost 3, with 17 bases in between. Germline V gives CDR1 MDHEN, CDR2 SYDVKM. CDR3 loop: CASRLSLRAANEKLFF. The DNA for the CDR3 is TGTGCCAGCAGGCTCAGTCTCCGAGCGGCTAATGAAAAACTGTTTTTT.

The chain joins TRBV19 to TRBJ2-5; 9 bases align to TRBD2. V shed 5 bases and J 2 bases; nucleotides not matched to a gene: 12. This CDR3 has 17 amino acids. Germline V gene sequence: CDR1 LNHDA, CDR2 SQIVND (reference sequence). CDR3 amino acids: CASSSRLAGDRQETQYF. CDR3 coding DNA: TGTGCCAGTAGTTCCCGATTAGCGGGAGATAGGCAAGAGACCCAGTACTTC.

The rearrangement joins TRBV9 to TRBJ1-5; D is undetermined. The CDR3 is 14 residues long. Germline CDR1 and CDR2: SGDLS and YYNGEE. Trimming pared 0 bases from V and 4 bases from J, leaving 8 bases between. This chain's CDR3 is CASSVGSFNQPQHF. CDR3 in DNA: TGTGCCAGCAGCGTAGGGAGTTTTAATCAGCCCCAGCATTTT.

This sequence joins TRBV4-1 and TRBJ2-7; D is possibly TRBD2 (6 bases). The germline CDR1 and CDR2 sequences are MGHRA and YSYEKL. The V gene lost 4 bases and the J gene lost 4 bases, with 11 bases spanning the gap. The CDR3 consists of 13 residues. The CDR3 nucleotides are TGCGCCAGCAGCCGGATGGAGGGGTACGAGCAGTACTTC. As protein: CASSRMEGYEQYF.

The genes are TRBV6-6 and TRBJ1-6; D possibly corresponds to TRBD1 (6 bases). V was cut by 5 bases and J by 7 bases, with 21 bases left in between. Germline V gives CDR1 MNHNY, CDR2 SVGAGI (reference sequence). This CDR3 has 17 residues. The CDR3, as DNA: TGTGCCAGCAGTCCTCGGCCATTGGGGGACAAGAATTCACCCCTCCACTTT. Translated, it gives CASSPRPLGDKNSPLHF.

This sequence joins TRBV11-2 and TRBJ2-1; 9 positions agree with TRBD2. Unmatched junction bases numbered 8, after V lost 4 bases and J lost 4 bases. There are 16 residues in the CDR3. Germline CDR1 and CDR2: SGHAT and FQNNGV. The CDR3 bases are TGTGCCAGCAGCTCCCGAGGAGCGGGAGGTTACAATGAGCAGTTCTTC. Protein product: CASSSRGAGGYNEQFF. The full variable domain, with the rest looked up from reference TRBV11-2 and TRBJ2-1, is EAGVAQSPRYKIIEKRQSVAFWCNPISGHATLYWYQQILGQGPKLLIQFQNNGVVDDSQLPKDRFSAERLKGVDSTLKIQPAKLEDSAVYLCASSSRGAGGYNEQFFGPGTRLTVL.